Following are 9 T cell receptor beta chains from one sample sequenced in a study of identical twins. TCRdb processed the 5' RACE reads anew with MiXCR; each CDR3 protein has one entry. This sample has roughly 480,000 distinct CDR3 sequences, with roughly 26% found just once. This sample was shared with a second study, whose subject was T cells expressing NK-cell markers.

The source material was CD4+ T cells sorted from blood. These receptors were obtained from a woman under 30 in good health.

The chain is built from TRBV5-1 and TRBJ2-1; 9 nucleotides line up with TRBD2. Germline V gene lookup returns CDR1 SGHRS and CDR2 YFSETQ. The CDR3 runs 15 residues. With 2 bases clipped from V and 5 bases from J, the junction kept 5 bases outside the gene matches. As DNA, the CDR3 is TGCGCCAGCAGCTTTAGCGGGAGAGGCAACAATGAGCAGTTCTTC. Protein sequence: CASSFSGRGNNEQFF.

This rearrangement joins TRBV9 to TRBJ2-1; the D gene is possibly TRBD2 (6 bases). Per the germline V gene, CDR1 is SGDLS and CDR2 is YYNGEE. This CDR3 region has 15 residues. The V gene lost 1 base and the J gene lost 8 bases, with 16 bases spanning the gap. CDR3 in amino acids: CASSVSASARDEQFF. CDR3 sequence (DNA): TGTGCCAGCAGCGTATCCGCTAGCGCCAGAGATGAGCAGTTCTTC.

The J gene is TRBJ2-5, the V gene TRBV20-1; 10 bases line up with TRBD1. This CDR3 is built from 16 residues. Trimming at V came to 0 bases and at J to 2 bases, leaving 6 bases not matched to a gene. Germline values: CDR1 DFQATT, CDR2 SNEGSKA (reference sequence). The DNA of the CDR3 is TGCAGTGCTAGAGAGGGGGGACAGGGGACTCAAGAGACCCAGTACTTC. This sequence encodes CSAREGGQGTQETQYF.

This clonotype occurred a few times. The V and J genes are TRBV10-3 and TRBJ2-5; D may be TRBD2 (6 bases). This CDR3 is built from 13 residues. CDR1 ENHRY and CDR2 SYGVKD come from the germline V gene. Trimming took off 3 bases at V and 3 bases at J, with 8 bases between the two ends. CDR3 sequence (DNA): TGTGCCATCAGTGAACGACTAGAAGAGACCCAGTACTTC. Protein sequence: CAISERLEETQYF.

The chain links TRBV5-5 to TRBJ2-7; no clear D gene. CDR3 length: 13 residues. V was cut by 3 bases and J by 4 bases, with 11 bases left in between. CDR1 is SGHKS, CDR2 YYEKEE, per germline (reference sequence). CDR3 DNA: TGTGCCAGCAGCTCAAAGAAAGATTACGAGCAGTACTTC. Its translation: CASSSKKDYEQYF.

This clonotype was counted between two and nine times. The chain recombines TRBV20-1 with TRBJ2-3, with unresolved D. Germline CDR1 is DFQATT and CDR2 is SNEGSKA (reference sequence). The CDR3 length is 13 residues. Trimming removed 3 bases from V and 2 bases from J, with 9 bases in between. DNA for the CDR3: TGCAGTGCTAGGAGGCCAGACACAGATACGCAGTATTTT. It translates to CSARRPDTDTQYF.

V and J are TRBV5-1 and TRBJ1-2; D gene unclear. Germline V gives CDR1 SGHRS, CDR2 YFSETQ. The V end lost 4 bases, the J end lost 1 base, and 8 bases lay between the germline ends. CDR3 length: 13 residues. The CDR3 coding sequence is TGCGCCAGCAGCGAGGAATTTAACTATGGCTACACCTTC. It codes for CASSEEFNYGYTF.

This chain uses TRBV10-3 with TRBJ2-7; 8 nucleotides agree with TRBD1. Looked up from germline, CDR1 is ENHRY and CDR2 is SYGVKD. The CDR3 is 14 amino acids. V dropped 10 bases and J dropped 3; count of bases not matched to a gene: 11. Here the CDR3 DNA reads TGTGCCACCCACCCGGGACAGGAGTTCTACGAGCAGTACTTC. Translation: CATHPGQEFYEQYF.

The chain recombines TRBV20-1 with TRBJ1-1, with D possibly TRBD1 on 6 matching bases. The CDR3 contains 12 residues. V was shortened by 0 bases and J by 10 bases, with 12 bases between the two germline ends. The V gene's germline CDR1 is DFQATT and CDR2 SNEGSKA (reference sequence). The CDR3 is CSARDRVGGAFF. The CDR3 bases are TGCAGTGCTAGAGATCGGGTAGGGGGAGCTTTCTTT.